This TCR beta chain was found in a study of shared clonotypes between healthy human individuals. Sequencing was performed with immunoSEQ multiplex PCR; in TCRdb, only in-frame clones are kept and a portion is missing. The sample holds millions of clones, just over 90% seen once. Source material: naive CD4+ T cells sorted from blood. The subset is: CD45RA+ positively selected. The receptor was derived from a man aged 18 to 30 in good health.

The DNA of the CDR3 is TGCGCCAGCAGCTTGCCGGGAGGGGCAACTAATGAAAAACTGTTTTTT. Its translation is CASSLPGGATNEKLFF. The V call is TRBV5-1, the J call TRBJ1-4, with D possibly being TRBD1 (5 bases). Per germline, CDR1 SGHRS and CDR2 YFSETQ. With 1 base removed from V and 0 bases from J, the gap between germline ends came to 10 bases. This CDR3 comprises 16 residues.